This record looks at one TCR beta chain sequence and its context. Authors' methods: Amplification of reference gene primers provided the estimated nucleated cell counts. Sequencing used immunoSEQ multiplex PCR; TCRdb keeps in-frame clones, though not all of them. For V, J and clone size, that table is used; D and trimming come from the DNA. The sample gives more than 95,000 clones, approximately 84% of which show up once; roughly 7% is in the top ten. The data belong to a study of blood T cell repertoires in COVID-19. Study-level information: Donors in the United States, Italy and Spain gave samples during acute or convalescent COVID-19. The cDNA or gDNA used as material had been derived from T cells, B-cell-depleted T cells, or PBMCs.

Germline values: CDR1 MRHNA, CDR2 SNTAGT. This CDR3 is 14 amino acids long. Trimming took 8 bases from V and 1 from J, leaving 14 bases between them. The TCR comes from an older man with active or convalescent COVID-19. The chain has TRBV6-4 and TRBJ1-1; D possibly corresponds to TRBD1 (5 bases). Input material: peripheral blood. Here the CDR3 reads CASGAGHPNTEAFF. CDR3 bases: TGTGCCAGCGGGGCCGGGCACCCGAACACTGAAGCTTTCTTT.